This TCR beta chain was identified during a study of blood T cells in healthy people across ages. The study isolated at least 6.5 million PBMCs from each sample. V lost 6 bases to trimming and J lost 7 bases; unmatched junction nucleotides: 14. The CDR3 has 16 amino acids. Germline-derived CDR1 and CDR2 are SNHLY and FYNNEI. Using a J-beta primer mix together with a sample-barcoded 5' primer, a second PCR was run for 7 to 11 cycles. TCRdb reprocessed the 5' RACE reads with MiXCR, giving one entry per CDR3 protein. This table has over 700,000 distinct CDR3 sequences, around a quarter appearing once. Notes on the study in general: Those diversity estimates obtained from one million T cells were thought to be underestimates.

Concerning this clonotype itself: Its antigen is not known.

The sample also formed part of further work on T cells of mothers and their children. This second report adds: Samples came from a few healthy Caucasian mothers and their six children. The authors identified no persistent microchimeric T cell clones.

The chain has TRBV2 and TRBJ2-2, with 7 bases matching TRBD1. The sample consisted of blood. The clonotype was recovered from a boy younger than 18 in good health. DNA of the CDR3: TGTGCCAGCAGCGACAGATCAAGCCAGGGGGACGGGGAGCTGTTTTTT. Translation: CASSDRSSQGDGELFF.